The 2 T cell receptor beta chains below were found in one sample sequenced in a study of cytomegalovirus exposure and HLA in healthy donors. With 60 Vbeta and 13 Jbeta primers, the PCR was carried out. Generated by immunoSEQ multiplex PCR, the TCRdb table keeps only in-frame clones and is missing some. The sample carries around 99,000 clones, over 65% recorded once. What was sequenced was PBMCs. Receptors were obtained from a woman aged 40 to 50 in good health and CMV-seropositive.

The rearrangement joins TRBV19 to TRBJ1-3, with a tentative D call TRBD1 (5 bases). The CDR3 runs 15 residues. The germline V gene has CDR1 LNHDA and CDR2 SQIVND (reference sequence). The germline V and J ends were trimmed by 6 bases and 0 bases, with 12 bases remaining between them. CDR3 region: CASSLQAPSGNTIYF. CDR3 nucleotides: TGTGCCAGTAGCCTACAGGCCCCCTCTGGAAACACCATATATTTT.

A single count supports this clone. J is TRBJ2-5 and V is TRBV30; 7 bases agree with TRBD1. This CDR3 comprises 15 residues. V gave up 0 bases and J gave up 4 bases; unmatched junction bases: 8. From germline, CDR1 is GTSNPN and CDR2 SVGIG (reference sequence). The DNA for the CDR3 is TGTGCCTGGAGTGTAGCCGGGACAGTGGGAGAGACCCAGTACTTC. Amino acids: CAWSVAGTVGETQYF.